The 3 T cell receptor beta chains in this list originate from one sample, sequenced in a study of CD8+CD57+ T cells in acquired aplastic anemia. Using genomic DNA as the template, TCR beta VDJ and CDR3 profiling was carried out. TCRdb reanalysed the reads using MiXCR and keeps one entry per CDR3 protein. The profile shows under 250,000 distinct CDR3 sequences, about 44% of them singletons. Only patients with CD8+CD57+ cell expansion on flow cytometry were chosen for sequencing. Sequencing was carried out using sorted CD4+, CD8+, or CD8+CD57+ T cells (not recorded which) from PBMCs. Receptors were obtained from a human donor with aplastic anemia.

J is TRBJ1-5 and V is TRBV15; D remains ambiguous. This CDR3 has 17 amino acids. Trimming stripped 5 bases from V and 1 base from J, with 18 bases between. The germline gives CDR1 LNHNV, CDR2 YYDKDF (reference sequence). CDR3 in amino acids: CATSVRSRGESNQPQHF. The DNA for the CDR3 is TGTGCCACCAGCGTCAGATCCCGGGGTGAGAGCAATCAGCCCCAGCATTTT.

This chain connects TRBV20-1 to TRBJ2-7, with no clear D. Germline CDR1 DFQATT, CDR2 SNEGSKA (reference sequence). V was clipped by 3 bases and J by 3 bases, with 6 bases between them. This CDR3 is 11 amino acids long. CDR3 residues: CSARLGYEQYF. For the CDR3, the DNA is TGCAGTGCTAGGCTGGGCTACGAGCAGTACTTC.

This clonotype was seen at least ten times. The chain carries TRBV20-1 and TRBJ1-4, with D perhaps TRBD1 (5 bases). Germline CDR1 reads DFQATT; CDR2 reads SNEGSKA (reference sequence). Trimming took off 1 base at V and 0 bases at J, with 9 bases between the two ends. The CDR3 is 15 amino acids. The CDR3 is CSARVGTSTNEKLFF. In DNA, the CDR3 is TGCAGTGCTAGAGTGGGGACTTCAACTAATGAAAAACTGTTTTTT.